Detailed here is one T cell receptor (beta chain). Its cognate antigen has yet to be identified. No base-level quality is on record; no much larger clone is a single base apart. The sample comes from a study of OX40 agonist ivuxolimab in advanced cancers. Regarding the research as a whole: Ivuxolimab was an agonistic, fully human IgG2 monoclonal antibody directed against OX40 (CD134), a costimulatory receptor. Partial responses were achieved by three dose-escalation patients, of whom one had hepatocellular carcinoma and two had cutaneous melanoma. Of the roughly 52 dose-escalation patients, hepatocellular carcinoma was present in roughly 19, melanoma in roughly 15, renal cell carcinoma in 9 and head and neck cancer in 9. Peripheral TCRbeta sequencing aimed to test whether ivuxolimab altered TCR sequence diversity and caused clonal T-cell expansion. The paper reports the monotherapy dose-escalation portion (N ≈ 50 patients) of the phase I ivuxolimab trial. A male proportion of approximately 83% and a mean age of around 60 years, ranging from 23 to 79, were recorded for the dose-escalation cohort. Patients were allowed to have had prior anti-PD-1, anti-PD-L1 or anti-CTLA-4 therapy, and approximately 43% of the dose-escalation patients had previously received checkpoint inhibitors. Intravenous ivuxolimab was administered to patients every 2 weeks at six dose levels: 0.01, 0.1, 0.3, 1.5, 3 and 10 mg/kg. The study at large found these results: Partial responders in the 0.1-3.0 mg/kg groups had among the lowest normalized peripheral clonal expansion, especially among CD8+ T cells. Low levels of normalized T-cell clonal expansion were also shown by some nonresponding patients. The antigen specificity of the clonally expanded peripheral T cells was not determined. Clonal expansion of both CD4+ and CD8+ blood T cells was observed from baseline to week 6 at doses 0.1 to 3.0 mg/kg. After ivuxolimab, CD8+ T cells had more expanded clones than CD4+ T cells on average.

Patients with a history of autoimmune disease or receiving systemic immunosuppression were excluded from the trial. Peripheral blood for TCR sequencing was collected from all dose cohorts at baseline, on cycle 4 day 1, and on cycle 7 day 1. Samples were obtained from an open-label, multicenter, first-in-human phase I dose-escalation trial of ivuxolimab. Adults with locally advanced or metastatic head and neck squamous cell, hepatocellular, melanoma or renal cell carcinoma were enrolled in the trial. Before TCR sequencing, CD4+ T cells and CD8+ T cells from peripheral blood were sorted into separate populations. The CDR3 has 16 amino acids, counting the end cysteine and phenylalanine. Only the CDR3 portion is preserved as DNA: 48 bases, with reading frame beginning at the first base. Between the V and J ends, shortened by 1 base and 6 bases respectively, the junction contains 18 bases. From the germline V gene (reference sequence), CDR1 is LNHDA and CDR2 is SQIVND.

To sequence the TCRbeta CDR3 region, genomic DNA was isolated from the sorted cells. The immunoSEQ Assay was used to sequence the TCRbeta CDR3 regions. This is the immuneACCESS table as TCRdb keeps it, with only in-frame sequences that have V and J called. A part of the clones is gone; compared with another copy, unresolved V genes explain less than half, and the rest is unexplained. For this sample there are 13,000 to 15,000 clones; less than 85% appear just once. Under 35% of the sample lies in the top ten. The sequence joins TRBV19 to TRBJ1-2; TRBD1 might be the D gene, on 6 matching bases. This receptor was identified in an adult with an advanced solid tumor such as melanoma, head and neck, liver or kidney cancer. Sequencing used CD4+ or CD8+ T cells sorted from blood, obtained in a trial of the OX40 agonist ivuxolimab. The nucleotides are TGTGCCAGTAGTATAGGGGTGGGGGGCATCGGTGATGGCTACACCTTC. The translation is CASSIGVGGIGDGYTF.